Presented here are 5 T cell receptor beta chains from one specimen sequenced in a study of T cell changes during pregnancy in multiple sclerosis. Sequenced by immunoSEQ multiplex PCR; TCRdb stores in-frame clones only, minus some. The sample carries tens of thousands of clones, roughly 92% recorded once. The input for sequencing was CD4+ T cells from peripheral blood mononuclear cells, taken in the third trimester of pregnancy. The receptors originated from a female donor with multiple sclerosis, enrolled in a pregnancy study.

This rearrangement joins TRBV2 to TRBJ2-5; the D gene is possibly TRBD2 (5 bases). The CDR3 runs to 14 residues. V dropped 2 bases and J dropped 5 bases, with 12 bases sitting between them. In germline, CDR1 is SNHLY, CDR2 FYNNEI. The CDR3 spells CASSEYWPSETQYF. CDR3 coding DNA: TGTGCCAGCAGTGAATATTGGCCTAGCGAGACCCAGTACTTC.

V gene TRBV6-5 combines with J gene TRBJ1-2; D may be TRBD1 (6 bases). Germline V gives CDR1 MNHEY, CDR2 SVGAGI. The CDR3 is made up of 14 amino acids. With 5 bases removed from V and 4 bases from J, the gap between germline ends came to 14 bases. The CDR3: CASSNLQGFYGYTF. The CDR3 nucleotides are TGTGCCAGCAGTAACCTACAGGGTTTCTATGGCTACACCTTC.

The J gene is TRBJ2-3, the V gene TRBV7-3, with D tentatively TRBD2 (5 bases). The CDR3 spans 15 residues. V was cut by 5 bases and J by 1 base, with 13 bases left in between. Germline values: CDR1 SGHTA, CDR2 FQGTGA. For the CDR3, the DNA is TGTGCCAGCAGCCCTCGGGGTCTACGCACAGATACGCAGTATTTT. Translating gives CASSPRGLRTDTQYF.

The chain has TRBV28 and TRBJ2-7; the D gene is possibly TRBD1 (6 bases). The germline gives CDR1 MDHEN, CDR2 SYDVKM. CDR3 size: 12 residues. The V end was cut by 6 bases, the J end by 4 bases, with 10 bases between. This CDR3 reads CASRTQGYEQYF. As DNA, the CDR3 is TGTGCCAGCAGAACACAGGGATACGAGCAGTACTTC.

This rearrangement joins TRBV9 to TRBJ2-3; 7 bases line up with TRBD2. V trimming: 4 bases; J trimming: 0 bases; junction bases outside the gene matches: 5. Germline V gene lookup returns CDR1 SGDLS and CDR2 YYNGEE. The CDR3 contains 15 residues. CDR3 in amino acids: CASSWSGTSTDTQYF. DNA for the CDR3: TGTGCCAGCAGCTGGAGCGGGACTAGCACAGATACGCAGTATTTT.